A selection of T cell receptor beta chains follows, all from one sample in a study of cytomegalovirus exposure and HLA in healthy donors. Using immunoSEQ multiplex PCR, the repertoire was profiled, and TCRdb retains in-frame clones only, with some absent. The sample data list tens of thousands of clones. The sequenced material came from PBMCs. All receptors come from a man in his forties in good health and CMV-seronegative. The CDR3 runs from the conserved cysteine through the conserved F or W. Each record gives: J gene, V gene, clone size, CDR3 protein. Rows may omit the clone size; those that give it use once, few, many or a size class.

j_call: TRBJ2-2; v_call: TRBV5-1; clone_size: NA; cdr3_aa: CASSSTGANTGELFF
j_call: TRBJ1-2; v_call: TRBV5-1; clone_size: NA; cdr3_aa: CASSAGQIYGYTF
j_call: TRBJ2-2; v_call: TRBV4-1; clone_size: NA; cdr3_aa: CASSRTSGRASNVPGELFF
j_call: TRBJ2-3; v_call: TRBV10-1; clone_size: NA; cdr3_aa: CASSGSTDTQYF
j_call: TRBJ2-3; v_call: TRBV11-2; clone_size: NA; cdr3_aa: CASSATGRGTDTQYF
j_call: TRBJ2-1; v_call: TRBV29-1; clone_size: NA; cdr3_aa: CSVVASGIGEQFF
j_call: TRBJ2-7; v_call: TRBV6-5; clone_size: NA; cdr3_aa: CASRKSGQGVYEQYF
j_call: TRBJ1-2; v_call: TRBV18; clone_size: NA; cdr3_aa: CASSPRSAINYGYTF
j_call: TRBJ2-3; v_call: TRBV11-2; clone_size: NA; cdr3_aa: CASSAWRARDTDTQYF
j_call: TRBJ1-2; v_call: TRBV5-6; clone_size: NA; cdr3_aa: CASSRQGRGAYGYTF
j_call: TRBJ2-3; v_call: TRBV6-4; clone_size: medium-sized; cdr3_aa: CASSDSGVADTQYF
j_call: TRBJ2-7; v_call: TRBV5-4; clone_size: NA; cdr3_aa: CASSLNQGSNEQYF
j_call: TRBJ1-1; v_call: TRBV29-1; clone_size: NA; cdr3_aa: CSASFFTGLNTEAFF
j_call: TRBJ2-7; v_call: TRBV7-6; clone_size: NA; cdr3_aa: CASSLGSSAELTYEQYF
j_call: TRBJ1-1; v_call: TRBV18; clone_size: NA; cdr3_aa: CASSLTGGTEAFF
j_call: TRBJ1-1; v_call: TRBV18; clone_size: NA; cdr3_aa: CASSQVTGLNTEAFF
j_call: TRBJ2-1; v_call: TRBV20-1; clone_size: NA; cdr3_aa: CSAGKNEQFF
j_call: TRBJ1-3; v_call: TRBV4-2; clone_size: NA; cdr3_aa: CASSQDHSGFSGNTIYF
j_call: TRBJ1-2; v_call: TRBV6-5; clone_size: NA; cdr3_aa: CASSPTGGPYGYTF
j_call: TRBJ1-4; v_call: TRBV27; clone_size: NA; cdr3_aa: CASSSRTGEKLFF
j_call: TRBJ1-5; v_call: TRBV27; clone_size: NA; cdr3_aa: CASSFSAGYPGSQPQHF
j_call: TRBJ2-4; v_call: TRBV19; clone_size: NA; cdr3_aa: CASGIGGNIQYF
j_call: TRBJ2-7; v_call: TRBV5-1; clone_size: NA; cdr3_aa: CASSLSPGTGLYEQYF
j_call: TRBJ1-2; v_call: TRBV28; clone_size: NA; cdr3_aa: CASSLWEDLAYGYTF
j_call: TRBJ2-4; v_call: TRBV5-1; clone_size: NA; cdr3_aa: CASSLRTGAEAKNIQYF
j_call: TRBJ2-1; v_call: TRBV5-1; clone_size: NA; cdr3_aa: CASSPQGDRGRNEQFF
j_call: TRBJ1-2; v_call: TRBV11-3; clone_size: NA; cdr3_aa: CASSAGVLRNYGYTF
j_call: TRBJ1-1; v_call: TRBV5-1; clone_size: NA; cdr3_aa: CASSLSDTEAFF
j_call: TRBJ1-1; v_call: TRBV29-1; clone_size: NA; cdr3_aa: CSVSGEGLGAFF
j_call: TRBJ2-7; v_call: TRBV25-1; clone_size: NA; cdr3_aa: CASSEHTASYEQYF